This T cell receptor beta chain was captured in a study of molecular identifiers for immune sequencing clone quantification. This clonotype has a count of ten or more. Its antigen is as yet unknown. Points from the study as a whole: Naive cells had under 1% of molecules in clones above 20 RNA copies, effectors over 99%.

The CDR3 covers 14 residues. V lost 5 bases and J lost 5; bases outside the gene matches: 4. Germline V gene lookup returns CDR1 ENHRY and CDR2 SYGVKD. TCRdb ran MiXCR on the PCR reads and lists one entry per CDR3 protein. The sample carries over 600,000 distinct CDR3 sequences, 15% to 20% recorded once. The J gene is TRBJ2-7, the V gene TRBV10-3; 12 nucleotides agree with TRBD1. The receptor's source is a human donor in good health. Some libraries in this study had Jurkat cell RNA spiked in. The sequenced sample consisted of naive CD8+ T cells from blood, with Jurkat cell RNA spiked in. Subset given: FACS-sorted CD8+CD4-CCR7+CD45RA+ naive T cells. The CDR3 here is CAISIGTGGDEQYF. The CDR3 coding sequence is TGTGCCATCAGTATAGGGACAGGGGGCGACGAGCAGTACTTC.